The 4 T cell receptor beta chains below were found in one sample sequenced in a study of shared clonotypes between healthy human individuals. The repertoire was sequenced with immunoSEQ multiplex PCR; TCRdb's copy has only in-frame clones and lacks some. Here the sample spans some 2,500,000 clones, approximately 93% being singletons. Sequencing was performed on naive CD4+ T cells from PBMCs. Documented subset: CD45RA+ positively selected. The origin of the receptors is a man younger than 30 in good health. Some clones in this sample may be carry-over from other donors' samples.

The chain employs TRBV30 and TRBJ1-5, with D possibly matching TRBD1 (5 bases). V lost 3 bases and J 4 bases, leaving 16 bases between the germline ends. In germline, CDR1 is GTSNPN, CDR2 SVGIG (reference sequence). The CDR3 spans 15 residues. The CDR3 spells CAWSMGRGANQPQHF. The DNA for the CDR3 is TGTGCCTGGAGCATGGGACGGGGAGCGAATCAGCCCCAGCATTTT.

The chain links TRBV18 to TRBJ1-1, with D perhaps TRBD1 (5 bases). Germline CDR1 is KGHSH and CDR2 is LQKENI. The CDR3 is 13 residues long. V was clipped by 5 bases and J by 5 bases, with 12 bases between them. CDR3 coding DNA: TGTGCCAGCTCATTCACAGGTCAGACTGAAGCTTTCTTT. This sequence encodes CASSFTGQTEAFF.

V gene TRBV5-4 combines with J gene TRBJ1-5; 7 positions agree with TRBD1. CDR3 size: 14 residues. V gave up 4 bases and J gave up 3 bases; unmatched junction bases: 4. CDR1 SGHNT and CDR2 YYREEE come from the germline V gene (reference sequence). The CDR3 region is CASSPGTDNQPQHF. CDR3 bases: TGTGCCAGCAGCCCTGGGACAGACAATCAGCCCCAGCATTTT.

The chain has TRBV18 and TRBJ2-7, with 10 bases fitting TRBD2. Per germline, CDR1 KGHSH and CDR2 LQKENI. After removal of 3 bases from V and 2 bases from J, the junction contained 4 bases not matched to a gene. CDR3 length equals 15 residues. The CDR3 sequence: CASSPQAGGAYEQYF. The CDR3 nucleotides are TGTGCCAGCTCACCTCAAGCGGGAGGGGCCTACGAGCAGTACTTC.